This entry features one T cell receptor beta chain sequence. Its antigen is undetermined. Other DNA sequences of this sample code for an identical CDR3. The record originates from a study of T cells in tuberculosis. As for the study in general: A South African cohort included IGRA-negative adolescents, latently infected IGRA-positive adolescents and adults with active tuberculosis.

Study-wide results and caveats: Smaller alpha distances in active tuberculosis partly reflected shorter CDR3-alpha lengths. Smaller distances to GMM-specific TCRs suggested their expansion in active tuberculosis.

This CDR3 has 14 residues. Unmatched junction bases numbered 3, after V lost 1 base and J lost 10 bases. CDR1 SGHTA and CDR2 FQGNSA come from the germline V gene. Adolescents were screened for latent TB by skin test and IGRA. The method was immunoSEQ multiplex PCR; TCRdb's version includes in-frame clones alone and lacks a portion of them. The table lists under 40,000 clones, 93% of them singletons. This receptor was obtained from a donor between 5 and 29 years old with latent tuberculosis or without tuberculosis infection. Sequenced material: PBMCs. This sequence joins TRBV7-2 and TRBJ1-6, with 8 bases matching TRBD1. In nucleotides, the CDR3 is TGTGCCAGCAGCTTAGTTGACAGGGGCTCACCCCTCCACTTT. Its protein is CASSLVDRGSPLHF.